What follows is one TCR beta chain and its context. Antigen: not known. Unique-molecular-identifier-tagged TCR beta cDNA libraries were used. Between roughly 1 and 10 million T cells gave rise to hundreds of thousands of cDNA molecules. One entry per CDR3 protein, called by TCRdb with MiXCR from the PCR reads. The data contain 740,000 or so distinct CDR3 sequences, about 53% of them seen just once; the ten biggest clones take up 4.6%. This CDR3 is built from 14 residues. Germline-derived CDR1 and CDR2 are SEHNR and FQNEAQ (reference sequence). Trimming took off 2 bases at V and 4 bases at J, with 10 bases between the two ends. The data were obtained in a study of post-analysis software for immune sequencing data. Study-wide background: In terms of disease course, relapsing-remitting, secondary progressive and progressive-relapsing multiple sclerosis were included. Study conclusions and caveats: Relative to controls, patients with multiple sclerosis showed significantly lower normalized Chao1 diversity. TRBV segments more frequent in patients than in controls numbered about five and included TRBV5-6, TRBV5-1 and TRBV20-1. Batch-mates among the samples co-clustered strongly by F measure.

The receptor's source is a girl aged 5 to 17 with multiple sclerosis. This chain uses TRBV7-9 with TRBJ2-3, with D tentatively TRBD1 or TRBD2 (6 bases each). Sequencing input: blood. The CDR3 nucleotides are TGTGCCAGCAGCTTAAAGGGGGGCGCAGATACGCAGTATTTT. Its translation: CASSLKGGADTQYF.